This T cell receptor (beta chain) was recorded in a study of blood T cell repertoires in COVID-19. Trimming removed 5 bases from V and 1 base from J; junction bases left unmatched: 9. CDR3 length equals 17 residues. The V gene's germline CDR1 is MNHNY and CDR2 SVGAGI (reference sequence). TCRdb keeps only in-frame clones here, not all; method: immunoSEQ multiplex PCR. The sample carries fewer than 300,000 clones, roughly 86% recorded once. The rearrangement uses TRBV6-6 and TRBJ1-3, with 9 bases lining up with TRBD1. The sequenced material came from peripheral blood. The clonotype comes from a man aged 18 to 30 with active or convalescent COVID-19. This chain's CDR3 is CASSRMKDRGSGNTIYF. For the CDR3, the DNA is TGTGCCAGCAGTCGTATGAAGGACAGGGGTTCTGGAAACACCATATATTTT.